One sample yielded the 30 T cell receptor beta chains listed below, sequenced in a study of spatial heterogeneity in lung cancer. Using its own MiXCR run on the 5' RACE reads, TCRdb lists one record per CDR3 protein. The sample records about 14,000 distinct CDR3 sequences, more than 5.5% being singletons. These receptors' antigens are unknown. Time point indicated: sample taken at primary tumor resection. Study conclusions and caveats: Mutation counts in tumors were tracked by counts of expanded intratumoral alpha and beta TCRs.

Specimen: lung tumor tissue, collected at surgery. Receptor source: a female donor with early-stage non-small cell lung cancer.

This clonotype was counted many times. The chain carries TRBV7-8 and TRBJ2-5; no definite D call. V gave up 5 bases and J gave up 4 bases, with 14 bases separating them. Germline V gives CDR1 SGHVS, CDR2 FQNEAQ. The CDR3 is made up of 14 amino acids. DNA of the CDR3: TGTGCCAGCAGCGTCATTACTACCCGAGAGACCCAGTACTTC. It is translated as CASSVITTRETQYF. The full variable domain, in which reference TRBV7-8 and TRBJ2-5 provide the parts outside the CDR3, is GAGVSQSPRYKVAKRGQDVALRCDPISGHVSLFWYQQALGQGPEFLTYFQNEAQLDKSGLPSDRFFAERPEGSVSTLKIQRTQQEDSAVYLCASSVITTRETQYFGPGTRLLVL.

CDR3 loop: CASSQGDTIPDYEQYF. CDR3 nucleotide sequence: TGTGCCAGCAGCCAAGGGGACACAATCCCCGACTACGAGCAGTACTTC. J is TRBJ2-7 and V is TRBV4-2; tentatively, D is TRBD1 (6 bases). The CDR3 contains 16 residues. Trimming left V 1 base short and J 3 bases short, with 16 bases between. Germline assignment: CDR1 LGHNA and CDR2 YNFKEQ.

This clonotype was recorded many times. The chain joins TRBV20-1 to TRBJ2-1; D not resolved. The length of the CDR3 is 13 residues. Trimming left V 3 bases short and J 7 bases short, with 13 bases between. In germline, CDR1 is DFQATT, CDR2 SNEGSKA (reference sequence). The DNA of the CDR3 is TGCAGTGCTAGGAGCGCGTCGATAAATGAGCAGTTCTTC. Encoded protein: CSARSASINEQFF.

This clonotype was detected many times. The J gene is TRBJ2-2, the V gene TRBV2; TRBD1 agrees at 9 bases. Germline V gene lookup returns CDR1 SNHLY and CDR2 FYNNEI. This CDR3 region has 15 residues. The V segment lost 6 bases and the J segment 6 bases; nucleotides outside the gene matches: 8. CDR3 DNA: TGTGCCAGCAGACCTCGGGACAGGGAACCCGGGGAGCTGTTTTTT. This gives the protein CASRPRDREPGELFF.

By proportion, this clonotype is medium-sized (0.01 to 0.1%). The J gene is TRBJ1-2, the V gene TRBV9; D gene uncertain. Trimming removed 4 bases at V and 6 bases at J, with 16 bases between. Germline assignment: CDR1 SGDLS and CDR2 YYNGEE. This CDR3 comprises 14 residues. The CDR3 sequence is CASSSTQVGDGYTF. The CDR3 coding sequence is TGTGCCAGCAGCTCAACGCAGGTGGGAGATGGCTACACCTTC.

There are many counts of this clonotype. V and J are TRBV12-3 or TRBV12-4 and TRBJ2-1, with TRBD2 matching 13 bases. The CDR3 sequence is 15 residues long. V was clipped by 5 bases and J by 9 bases; unmatched bases: 7. In DNA, the CDR3 is TGTGCCAGCAGTCCACAGACTAGCGGGGGGACTGAGCAGTTCTTC. This translates into CASSPQTSGGTEQFF.

This clonotype is categorized as medium-sized. V usage is TRBV11-2 and J usage is TRBJ2-1; no definite D call. Germline V CDR1 and CDR2: SGHAT, FQNNGV. V was clipped by 0 bases and J by 9 bases, with 12 bases between them. The CDR3 is 14 amino acids. CDR3 coding DNA: TGTGCCAGCAGCTTAGATCCCTTTGGGCGTGAGCAGTTCTTC. This codes for CASSLDPFGREQFF.

This clonotype appeared many times. The chain joins TRBV5-6 to TRBJ1-5; no definite D call. The CDR3 is 13 residues long. V lost 1 base and J lost 3, with 5 bases in between. Per germline, CDR1 SGHDT and CDR2 YYEEEE. CDR3 protein: CASSLTPNQPQHF. In DNA, the CDR3 is TGTGCCAGCAGCTTGACCCCCAATCAGCCCCAGCATTTT.

This clonotype was seen at least ten times. This sequence joins TRBV20-1 and TRBJ2-5, with D uncertain. The CDR3 is made up of 13 amino acids. Germline CDR1 and CDR2: DFQATT and SNEGSKA (reference sequence). The CDR3 DNA is TGCGGCGTCCGGGCGGCGCAAGGGTGGACCCAGTACTTC. Its protein product is CGVRAAQGWTQYF.

Ten or more counts support this clonotype. V and J are TRBV18 and TRBJ2-3, with 7 bases that match TRBD2. Trimming removed 1 base from V and 1 base from J; junction bases left unmatched: 2. Per germline, CDR1 KGHSH and CDR2 LQKENI. This CDR3 is 15 amino acids long. CDR3 residues: CASSPQGRGTDTQYF. The CDR3 DNA is TGTGCCAGCTCACCACAAGGGAGGGGCACAGATACGCAGTATTTT.

This clonotype was seen at least ten times. CDR3 in DNA: TGCGCCAGCAGTGTCCCTAGCGGGGGGGCCAGCGAGCAGTTCTTC. It encodes CASSVPSGGASEQFF. The rearrangement uses TRBV10-2 and TRBJ2-1; TRBD2 aligns across 12 bases. This CDR3 has 15 amino acids. The germline gives CDR1 WSHSY, CDR2 SAAADI. V was pared by 4 bases and J by 10 bases, with 8 bases of the junction left unmatched.

The chain recombines TRBV10-3 with TRBJ2-1; 13 bases are shared with TRBD2. V gave up 3 bases and J gave up 7 bases; unmatched junction bases: 12. From germline, CDR1 is ENHRY and CDR2 SYGVKD. The length of the CDR3 is 18 residues. CDR3 DNA sequence: TGTGCCATCAGTGATCTCGGACTAGCGGGAGTTCTAGAAAATGAGCAGTTCTTC. This translates into CAISDLGLAGVLENEQFF.

This clonotype was picked up many times. The J gene is TRBJ2-1, the V gene TRBV14; TRBD1 agrees at 11 bases. CDR1 and CDR2 (germline): SGHDN, FVKESK. V was clipped by 0 bases and J by 9 bases; unmatched bases: 10. This CDR3 contains 17 residues. The CDR3 loop reads CASSQDSTGQGASEQFF. In DNA form, the CDR3 reads TGTGCCAGCAGCCAAGATTCTACAGGACAGGGGGCGAGTGAGCAGTTCTTC.

This clonotype showed up many times. The genes are TRBV7-2 and TRBJ2-7, with D unresolved. Germline assignment: CDR1 SGHTA and CDR2 FQGNSA. V lost 4 bases and J lost 0, with 10 bases in between. This CDR3 contains 14 residues. CDR3 nucleotides: TGTGCCAGCAGCTCCTGGGGAAGCTCCTACGAGCAGTACTTC. Residues: CASSSWGSSYEQYF.

This clonotype was counted ten times or more. The gene calls are TRBV3-1 and TRBJ1-1; D is unresolved. Germline values: CDR1 LGHDT, CDR2 YNNKEL (reference sequence). This CDR3 has 17 residues. Trimming took 1 base from V and 3 from J, leaving 18 bases between them. DNA for the CDR3: TGTGCCAGCAGCCAAGGGACTTACAAAGCCGGGGACACTGAAGCTTTCTTT. Translation gives CASSQGTYKAGDTEAFF.

This clonotype showed up many times. The rearrangement uses TRBV7-2 and TRBJ2-2; D is ambiguous. Per germline, CDR1 SGHTA and CDR2 FQGNSA. The V and J ends lost 2 bases and 7 bases respectively, with 5 bases between them. The CDR3 loop spans 12 amino acids. The CDR3 nucleotides read TGTGCCAGCAGCTTATCCGGCGGGGAGCTGTTTTTT. It codes for CASSLSGGELFF.

This clonotype is medium-sized. This sequence joins TRBV2 and TRBJ2-3; no firm D call. Germline V lookup: CDR1 SNHLY, CDR2 FYNNEI. The V end was cut by 1 base, the J end by 2 bases, with 7 bases between. This CDR3 is 14 amino acids long. Written as DNA, the CDR3 is TGTGCCAGCAGTGAAGGGCTTTACACAGATACGCAGTATTTT. It is translated as CASSEGLYTDTQYF.

This clonotype was seen ten or more times. The chain recombines TRBV7-8 with TRBJ1-1; possible D gene TRBD1, 6 bases. In germline, CDR1 is SGHVS, CDR2 FQNEAQ. V was pared by 5 bases and J by 5 bases, with 21 bases between. CDR3 size: 16 residues. CDR3 bases: TGTGCCAGCAGCGCCCCCCTCGCCGGGGGGCGAACTGAAGCTTTCTTT. It specifies CASSAPLAGGRTEAFF.

This clonotype was counted many times. V gene TRBV20-1 combines with J gene TRBJ2-3; D uncertain. V lost 3 bases and J lost 6, with 10 bases in between. Germline V lookup: CDR1 DFQATT, CDR2 SNEGSKA (reference sequence). There are 12 residues in the CDR3. Written as DNA, the CDR3 is TGCAGTGCTAGTTTGGGATTCGATACGCAGTATTTT. Protein: CSASLGFDTQYF.

This clonotype was observed many times. V usage is TRBV20-1 and J usage is TRBJ2-7, with D uncertain. The CDR3 length is 12 residues. V lost 1 base, J lost 4 bases, and 8 bases lay in between. CDR1 is DFQATT and CDR2 is SNEGSKA in the germline V gene (reference sequence). The CDR3 DNA follows: TGCAGTGCTAGAGTTGGGATGTACGAGCAGTACTTC. It is translated as CSARVGMYEQYF.

This clonotype was recorded at least ten times. In DNA form, the CDR3 reads TGTGCCAGCAGCTTAAGAAGCTCCTATAATTCACCCCTCCACTTT. The encoded protein is CASSLRSSYNSPLHF. This chain uses TRBV7-2 with TRBJ1-6; D is unclear. The germline CDR1 and CDR2 sequences are SGHTA and FQGNSA. Trimming took off 2 bases at V and 0 bases at J, with 5 bases between the two ends. The CDR3 length is 15 residues.

This clonotype occurred many times. J is TRBJ2-1 and V is TRBV28, with D possibly matching TRBD1 (5 bases). V gave up 4 bases and J gave up 9 bases, with 16 bases separating them. Germline loops: CDR1 MDHEN, CDR2 SYDVKM. This CDR3 contains 14 residues. The CDR3 coding sequence is TGTGCCAGCAGTTATTACAGGACATGGGGTGAGCAGTTCTTC. Encoded protein: CASSYYRTWGEQFF.

This clonotype appeared many times. J is TRBJ2-5 and V is TRBV12-3 or TRBV12-4, with a possible D match to TRBD2 (7 bases). The CDR3 loop spans 13 amino acids. V lost 5 bases and J lost 5, with 12 bases in between. The CDR3 sequence is CASSRTAGETQYF. The CDR3 DNA reads as TGTGCCAGCAGTAGGACAGCGGGGGAGACCCAGTACTTC.

This clonotype was observed at least ten times. V is TRBV2 and J is TRBJ2-7, with a possible D match to TRBD1 (6 bases). The V end lost 4 bases, the J end lost 4 bases, and 14 bases lay between the germline ends. This CDR3 contains 14 residues. From germline, CDR1 is SNHLY and CDR2 FYNNEI. As DNA, the CDR3 is TGTGCCAGCAGTGTCCAGGGGCGCCTTTACGAGCAGTACTTC. This codes for CASSVQGRLYEQYF.

In its sample, this clonotype was seen many times. The chain is built from TRBV28 and TRBJ2-5; D may be TRBD1 or TRBD2 (5 bases each). CDR3 length: 13 amino acids. With 3 bases removed from V and 3 bases from J, the gap between germline ends came to 8 bases. Looked up from germline, CDR1 is MDHEN and CDR2 is SYDVKM. The CDR3 sequence: CASSLGVKETQYF. As DNA, the CDR3 is TGTGCCAGCAGTTTGGGGGTAAAAGAGACCCAGTACTTC.

This clonotype has a count of ten or more. This chain joins TRBV6-6 and TRBJ2-3; 8 bases line up with TRBD2. This CDR3 is 17 amino acids long. CDR1 is MNHNY, CDR2 SVGAGI, per germline (reference sequence). V lost 2 bases, J lost 8 bases, and 15 bases stayed unmatched. The chain's CDR3 is CASSYPTTGGILRTQYF. In DNA form, the CDR3 reads TGTGCCAGCAGTTACCCCACGACGGGGGGGATATTGCGTACGCAGTATTTT.

In its sample, this clonotype was seen many times. J is TRBJ2-3 and V is TRBV7-6, with a possible D match to TRBD2 (7 bases). V was cut by 1 base and J by 3 bases, with 17 bases left in between. The CDR3 extends over 17 amino acids. Germline V lookup: CDR1 SGHVS, CDR2 FNYEAQ. This CDR3 is CASSLGGQGRVTDTQYF. As DNA, the CDR3 is TGTGCCAGCAGCTTAGGTGGTCAGGGGAGGGTTACAGATACGCAGTATTTT.

The V gene is TRBV6-2 or TRBV6-3, the J gene TRBJ2-1, with 13 bases fitting TRBD2. CDR1 is MNHEY and CDR2 is SVGEGT in the germline V gene. This CDR3 region has 16 residues. The V gene end was trimmed by 7 bases and the J gene end by 7 bases; junction bases not matched to a gene: 10. The DNA for the CDR3 is TGTGCCAGCAACGACAGGGGGACTAGCGGGAAAAATGAGCAGTTCTTC. This translates into CASNDRGTSGKNEQFF.

This clonotype appeared many times. The V and J genes are TRBV5-1 and TRBJ2-1; D remains unclear. CDR1 is SGHRS, CDR2 YFSETQ, per germline. V was trimmed by 3 bases and J by 0 bases, leaving 16 bases between them. The CDR3 extends over 17 amino acids. The CDR3 DNA reads TGCGCCAGCAGCTCGACTGGACCAGGAAGCTCCTACAATGAGCAGTTCTTC. It codes for CASSSTGPGSSYNEQFF.

The CDR3 reads CSVYDQYYGYTF. The CDR3 bases are TGCAGCGTTTACGACCAATACTATGGCTACACCTTC. This sequence joins TRBV29-1 and TRBJ1-2, with D hard to call. CDR1 and CDR2 (germline): SQVTM, ANQGSEA. The CDR3 is 12 amino acids. The V end was cut by 5 bases, the J end by 3 bases, with 10 bases between.